At least ten counts were recorded for the clone carrying this T cell receptor (beta chain). Its antigen is undetermined. The entry originates in a study of T cells after yellow fever vaccination. Study findings and constraints: A secondary response was less intense yet reached its peak sooner, at day 5 versus 15.

TCRdb called the 5' RACE reads again in MiXCR, with one record for every CDR3 protein. The top ten hold around 2.6% of the sample, which has 100,000 to 150,000 distinct CDR3 sequences, more than 6% seen once. CDR1 and CDR2 from the germline V gene are SNHLY and FYNNEI. Trimming removed 5 bases at V and 5 bases at J, with 18 bases between. The CDR3 has 15 residues. The chain has TRBV2 and TRBJ2-5; D remains unclear. The sample was CD4+ T cells sorted from PBMCs, taken 9 to 10 days after the first yellow fever vaccination. This TCR was recovered from a man between 18 and 29 years old who received the YFV17D yellow fever vaccine. In DNA, the CDR3 is TGTGCCAGCAGTAAAATGGGCGGCCGGACGGAGACCCAGTACTTC. Translation gives CASSKMGGRTETQYF.